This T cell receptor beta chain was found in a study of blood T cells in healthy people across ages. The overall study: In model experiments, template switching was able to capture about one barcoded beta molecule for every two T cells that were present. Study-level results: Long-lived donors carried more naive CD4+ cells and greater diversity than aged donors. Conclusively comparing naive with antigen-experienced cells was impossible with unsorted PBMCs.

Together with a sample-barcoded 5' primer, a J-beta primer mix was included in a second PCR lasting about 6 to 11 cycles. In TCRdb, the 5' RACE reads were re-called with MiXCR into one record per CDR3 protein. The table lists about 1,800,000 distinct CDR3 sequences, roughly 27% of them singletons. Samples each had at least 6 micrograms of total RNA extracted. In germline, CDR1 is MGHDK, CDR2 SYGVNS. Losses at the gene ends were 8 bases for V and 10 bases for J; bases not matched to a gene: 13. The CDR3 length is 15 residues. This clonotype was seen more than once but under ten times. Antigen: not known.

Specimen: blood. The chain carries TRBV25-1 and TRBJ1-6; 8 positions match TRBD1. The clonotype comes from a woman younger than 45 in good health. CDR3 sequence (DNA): TGTGCCAGCGACTCTGACAGGGGAGGAAAGTCACCCCTCCACTTT. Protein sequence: CASDSDRGGKSPLHF.